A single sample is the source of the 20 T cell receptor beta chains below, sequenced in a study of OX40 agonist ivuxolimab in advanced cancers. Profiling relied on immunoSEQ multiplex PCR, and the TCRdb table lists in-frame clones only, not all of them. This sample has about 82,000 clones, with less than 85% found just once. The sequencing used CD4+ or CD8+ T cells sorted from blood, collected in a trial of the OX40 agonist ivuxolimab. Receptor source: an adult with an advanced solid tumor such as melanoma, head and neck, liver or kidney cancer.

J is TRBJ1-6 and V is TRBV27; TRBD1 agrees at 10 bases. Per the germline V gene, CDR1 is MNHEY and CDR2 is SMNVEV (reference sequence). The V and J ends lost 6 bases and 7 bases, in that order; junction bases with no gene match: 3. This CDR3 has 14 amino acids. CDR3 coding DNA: TGTGCCAGCAGCACGGGACAGGGGAATTCACCCCTCCACTTT. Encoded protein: CASSTGQGNSPLHF.

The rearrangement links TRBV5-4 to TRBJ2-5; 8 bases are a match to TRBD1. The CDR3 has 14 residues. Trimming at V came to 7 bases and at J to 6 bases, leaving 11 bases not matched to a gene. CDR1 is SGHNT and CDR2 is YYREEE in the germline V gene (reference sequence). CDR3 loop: CASRRRDRTQTQYF. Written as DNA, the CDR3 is TGTGCCAGCCGAAGGAGGGACAGGACACAGACCCAGTACTTC.

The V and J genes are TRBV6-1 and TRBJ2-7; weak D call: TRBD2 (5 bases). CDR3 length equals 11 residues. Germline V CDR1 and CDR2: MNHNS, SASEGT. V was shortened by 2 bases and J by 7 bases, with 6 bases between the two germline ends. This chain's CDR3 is CASSEWEEQYF. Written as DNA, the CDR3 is TGTGCCAGCAGTGAATGGGAGGAGCAGTACTTC.

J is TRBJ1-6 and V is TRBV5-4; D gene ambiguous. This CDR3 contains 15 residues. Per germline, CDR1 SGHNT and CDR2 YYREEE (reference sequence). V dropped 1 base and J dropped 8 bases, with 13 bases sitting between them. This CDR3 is CASSLWQNGDSPLHF. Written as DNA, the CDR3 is TGTGCCAGCAGCTTGTGGCAGAATGGGGATTCACCCCTCCACTTT.

The CDR3: CSVGRPDRGLDEQFF. In nucleotides, the CDR3 is TGCAGCGTGGGCCGCCCGGACAGGGGGCTCGATGAGCAGTTCTTC. J is TRBJ2-1 and V is TRBV29-1; 11 bases are a match to TRBD1. This CDR3 is 15 amino acids long. Germline lookup yields CDR1 SQVTM and CDR2 ANQGSEA. Trimming cost V 6 bases and J 8 bases; bases outside gene matches: 12.

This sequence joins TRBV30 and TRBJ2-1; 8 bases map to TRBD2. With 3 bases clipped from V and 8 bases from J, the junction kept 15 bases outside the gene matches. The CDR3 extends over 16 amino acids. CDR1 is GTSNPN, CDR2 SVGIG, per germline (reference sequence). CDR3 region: CAWSRPSGGGHYEQFF. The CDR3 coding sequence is TGTGCCTGGAGCCGCCCCTCTGGCGGGGGGCACTATGAGCAGTTCTTC.

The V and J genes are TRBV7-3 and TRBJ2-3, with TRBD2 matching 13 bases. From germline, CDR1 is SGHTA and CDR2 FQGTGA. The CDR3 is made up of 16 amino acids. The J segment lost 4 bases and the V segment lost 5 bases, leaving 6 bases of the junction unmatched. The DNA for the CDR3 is TGTGCCAGCAGCCCCACTAGCGGGGGGGCCCCAGATACGCAGTATTTT. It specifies CASSPTSGGAPDTQYF.

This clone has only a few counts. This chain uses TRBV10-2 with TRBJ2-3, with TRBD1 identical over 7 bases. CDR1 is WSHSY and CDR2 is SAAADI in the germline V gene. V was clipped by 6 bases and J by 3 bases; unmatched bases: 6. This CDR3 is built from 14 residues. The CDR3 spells CASSGQAGTDTQYF. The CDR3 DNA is TGCGCCAGCAGCGGACAGGCCGGAACAGATACGCAGTATTTT.

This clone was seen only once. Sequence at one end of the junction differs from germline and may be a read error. The CDR3 here is CASSPSLAGNTWELFF. CDR3 coding DNA: TGTGCCAGCTCACCTTCACTAGCGGGGAACACCTGGGAGCTGTTTTTT. This rearrangement joins TRBV18 to TRBJ2-2; TRBD2 matches at 10 bases. The CDR3 contains 16 residues. Germline V gives CDR1 KGHSH, CDR2 LQKENI.

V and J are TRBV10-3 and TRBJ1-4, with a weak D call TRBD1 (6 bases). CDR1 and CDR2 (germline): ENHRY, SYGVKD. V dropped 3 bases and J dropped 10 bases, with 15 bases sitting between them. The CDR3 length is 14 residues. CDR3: CAISEQGRPGKLFF. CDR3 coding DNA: TGTGCCATCAGTGAACAGGGACGGCCGGGAAAACTGTTTTTT.

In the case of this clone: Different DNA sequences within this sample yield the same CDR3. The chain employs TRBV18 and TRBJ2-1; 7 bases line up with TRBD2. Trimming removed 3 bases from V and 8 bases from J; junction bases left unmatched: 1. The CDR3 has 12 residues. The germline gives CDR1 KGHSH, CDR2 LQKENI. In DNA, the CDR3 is TGTGCCAGCTCACCTGGGGGGGATGAGCAGTTCTTC. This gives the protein CASSPGGDEQFF.

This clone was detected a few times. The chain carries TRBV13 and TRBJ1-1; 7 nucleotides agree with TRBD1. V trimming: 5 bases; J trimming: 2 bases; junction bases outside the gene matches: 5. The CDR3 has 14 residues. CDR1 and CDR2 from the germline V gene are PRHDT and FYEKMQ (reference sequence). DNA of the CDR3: TGTGCCAGCAGCCAGGGGACAGTTAACACTGAAGCTTTCTTT. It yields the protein CASSQGTVNTEAFF.

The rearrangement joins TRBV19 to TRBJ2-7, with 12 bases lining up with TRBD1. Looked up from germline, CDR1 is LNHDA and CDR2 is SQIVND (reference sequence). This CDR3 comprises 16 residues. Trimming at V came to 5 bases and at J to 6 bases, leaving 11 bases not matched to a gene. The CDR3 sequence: CASSPYPGDRGREQYF. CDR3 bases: TGTGCCAGTAGTCCCTACCCGGGGGACAGGGGGCGCGAGCAGTACTTC.

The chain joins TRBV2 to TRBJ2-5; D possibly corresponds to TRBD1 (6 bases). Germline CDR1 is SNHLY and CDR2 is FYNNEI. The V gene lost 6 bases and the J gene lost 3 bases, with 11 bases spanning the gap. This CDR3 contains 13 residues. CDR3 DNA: TGTGCCAGCAGGGGACAACCCAAAGAGACCCAGTACTTC. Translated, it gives CASRGQPKETQYF.

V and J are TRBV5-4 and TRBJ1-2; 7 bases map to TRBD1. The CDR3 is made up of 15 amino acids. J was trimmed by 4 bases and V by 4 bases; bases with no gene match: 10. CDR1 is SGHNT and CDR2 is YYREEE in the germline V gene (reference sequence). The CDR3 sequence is CASSLDREGAYGYTF. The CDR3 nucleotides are TGTGCCAGCAGCCTCGACAGGGAGGGGGCCTATGGCTACACCTTC.

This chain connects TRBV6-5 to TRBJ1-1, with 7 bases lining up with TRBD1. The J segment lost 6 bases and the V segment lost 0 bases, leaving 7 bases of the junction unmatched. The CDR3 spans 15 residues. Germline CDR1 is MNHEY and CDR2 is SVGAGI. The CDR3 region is CASSYSIQGRSEAFF. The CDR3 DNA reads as TGTGCCAGCAGTTACTCGATACAGGGGAGGTCTGAAGCTTTCTTT.

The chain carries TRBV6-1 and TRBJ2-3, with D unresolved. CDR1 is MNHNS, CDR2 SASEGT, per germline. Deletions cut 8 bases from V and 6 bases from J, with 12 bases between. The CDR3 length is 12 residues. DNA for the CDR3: TGTGCCAGCCGGATGAGCATTGATACGCAGTATTTT. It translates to CASRMSIDTQYF.

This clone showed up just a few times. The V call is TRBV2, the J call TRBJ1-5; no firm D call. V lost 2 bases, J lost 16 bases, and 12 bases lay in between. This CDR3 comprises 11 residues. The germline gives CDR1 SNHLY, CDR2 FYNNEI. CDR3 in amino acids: CASSESEVRHF. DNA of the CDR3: TGTGCCAGCAGTGAATCCGAGGTCCGACATTTT.

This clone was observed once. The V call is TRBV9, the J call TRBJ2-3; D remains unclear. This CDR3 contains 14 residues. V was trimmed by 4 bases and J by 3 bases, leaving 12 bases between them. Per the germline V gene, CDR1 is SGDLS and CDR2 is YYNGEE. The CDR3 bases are TGTGCCAGCAGCTTTCAGACCGAGACAGATACGCAGTATTTT. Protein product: CASSFQTETDTQYF. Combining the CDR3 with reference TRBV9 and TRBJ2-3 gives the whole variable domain DSGVTQTPKHLITATGQRVTLRCSPRSGDLSVYWYQQSLDQGLQFLIQYYNGEERAKGNILERFSAQQFPDLHSELNLSSLELGDSALYFCASSFQTETDTQYFGPGTRLTVL.

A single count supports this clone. The CDR3 DNA follows: TGTGCCACCTCCTCACGTGGGGCGGGGGGGCTGACAGATACGCAGTATTTT. Translation: CATSSRGAGGLTDTQYF. The chain employs TRBV19 and TRBJ2-3; 9 positions match TRBD2. Trimming cost V 10 bases and J 3 bases; bases outside gene matches: 17. The germline CDR1 and CDR2 sequences are LNHDA and SQIVND (reference sequence). The CDR3 runs to 17 residues.